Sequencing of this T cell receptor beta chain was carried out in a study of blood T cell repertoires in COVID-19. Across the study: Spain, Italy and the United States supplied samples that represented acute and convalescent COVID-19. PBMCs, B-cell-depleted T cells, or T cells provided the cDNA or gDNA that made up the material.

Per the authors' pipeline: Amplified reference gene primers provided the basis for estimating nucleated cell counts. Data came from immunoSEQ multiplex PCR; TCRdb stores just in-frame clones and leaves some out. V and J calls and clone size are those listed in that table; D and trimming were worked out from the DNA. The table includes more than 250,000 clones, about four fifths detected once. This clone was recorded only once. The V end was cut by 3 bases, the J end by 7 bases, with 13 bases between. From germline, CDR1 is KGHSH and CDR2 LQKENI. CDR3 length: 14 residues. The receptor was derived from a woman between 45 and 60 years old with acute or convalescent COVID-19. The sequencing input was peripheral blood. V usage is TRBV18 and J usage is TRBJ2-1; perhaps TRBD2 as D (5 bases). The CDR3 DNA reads TGTGCCAGCTCACCCGCTCGAGCGGAAAATGAGCAGTTCTTC. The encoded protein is CASSPARAENEQFF.